This entry features one TCR beta chain sequence. Its antigen has not been determined. A read error may produce the germline difference seen at one junction end. These data are taken from a study of chemoradiotherapy in HPV16-positive cancers (dated by TCRdb to between 2021 and 2022). About the study as a whole: Functional T-cell assays on cells from two HPV16-positive patients defined candidate HPV-specific T-cell clones and common TCR motifs. The candidate HPV-specific TCRs and motifs were subsequently tracked in TCR repertoires obtained from fewer than 95 patients with HPV-related cancers. The study asked whether T-cell immunity to the HPV oncoproteins E6 and E7 changes during chemoradiotherapy and whether this immunity affects survival.

Because repertoires were sampled repeatedly during chemoradiotherapy, clonal expansion in the tumor microenvironment could be followed. To prepare the library, the immunoSEQ multiplex PCR assay was applied. TCRdb carries this immuneACCESS record with in-frame sequences only. Its versions omit some clonotypes, under half of them owing to an unresolved V gene in the studies checked, with the rest unexplained. For this sample there are approximately 23,000 clones; 85% to 95% appear just once. Around a fifth of the sample is taken by the ten largest. From a lookup of the germline V gene (reference sequence), CDR1 and CDR2 are MNHEY and SMNVEV. Spanning cysteine to phenylalanine, the CDR3 consists of 16 amino acids. Of all the DNA, just the CDR3 is kept, 48 bases in frame from base 1. What the study reported, not specific to this receptor: Expansion of candidate HPV-specific clones and E7-related TCR motifs was observed in the tumor microenvironment during treatment, whereas no such expansion was observed for non-HPV-specific T cells. Improved recurrence-free survival in HPV16-positive patients was associated with expansion of HPV-responsive T cells during chemoradiotherapy. Only a couple of HPV16-positive patients were used to derive the functional definition of HPV-specific T cells, and the survival association was reported for HPV16-positive patients.

This sequence uses TRBV27 and TRBJ1-5; a stretch of 7 junction bases matches TRBD1. The source is a human donor with HPV-associated anogenital cancer. The sample in question was blood, obtained from a patient who underwent chemoradiotherapy. Read as DNA, the sequence is TGTGCCAGCAGGAGTCATCAGGGGGGCCACAATCAACCCCAGCATTTT. This encodes CASRSHQGGHNQPQHF.